The clone carrying this TCR beta chain has a count of ten or more. Its antigen is still unknown. This record comes from a study of identical twins. Study-level results: Monozygotic twin pairs showed more out-of-frame TCR alpha sharing than models estimated. Conclusions rested on cross-sectional statistics rather than following the same donors.

TCRdb re-called the 5' RACE reads with MiXCR, one entry per CDR3 protein. The sample gives 200,000 to 250,000 distinct CDR3 sequences, roughly 13% of which show up once; roughly 3.7% is in the top ten. V lost 1 base, J lost 3 bases, and 16 bases lay in between. Germline V gives CDR1 SEHNR, CDR2 FQNEAQ (reference sequence). This CDR3 spans 16 amino acids. These same data were also listed under a study on yellow fever vaccine responses in identical twins.

This clonotype originated in a woman between 18 and 29 years old in good health. V is TRBV7-9 and J is TRBJ2-7; D might be TRBD2 (6 bases). The sample was memory (CD45RO+) T cells sorted from blood. CDR3 amino acids: CASSLVLGGRDYEQYF. CDR3 nucleotide sequence: TGTGCCAGCAGCTTAGTGTTGGGGGGACGGGACTACGAGCAGTACTTC.